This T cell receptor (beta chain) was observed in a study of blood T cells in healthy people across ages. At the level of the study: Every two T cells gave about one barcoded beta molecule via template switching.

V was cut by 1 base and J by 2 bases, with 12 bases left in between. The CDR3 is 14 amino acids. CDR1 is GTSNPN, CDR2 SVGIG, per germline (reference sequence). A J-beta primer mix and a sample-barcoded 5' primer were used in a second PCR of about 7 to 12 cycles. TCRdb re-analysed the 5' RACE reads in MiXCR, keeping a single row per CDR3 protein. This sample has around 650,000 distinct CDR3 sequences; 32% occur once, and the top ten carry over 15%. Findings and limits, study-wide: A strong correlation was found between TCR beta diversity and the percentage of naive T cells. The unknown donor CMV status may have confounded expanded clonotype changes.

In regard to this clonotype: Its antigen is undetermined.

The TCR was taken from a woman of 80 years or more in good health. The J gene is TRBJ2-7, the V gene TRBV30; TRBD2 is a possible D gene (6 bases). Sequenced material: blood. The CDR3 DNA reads TGTGCCTGGAGTGCGGACTACGGACCCTACGAGCAGTACTTC. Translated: CAWSADYGPYEQYF.